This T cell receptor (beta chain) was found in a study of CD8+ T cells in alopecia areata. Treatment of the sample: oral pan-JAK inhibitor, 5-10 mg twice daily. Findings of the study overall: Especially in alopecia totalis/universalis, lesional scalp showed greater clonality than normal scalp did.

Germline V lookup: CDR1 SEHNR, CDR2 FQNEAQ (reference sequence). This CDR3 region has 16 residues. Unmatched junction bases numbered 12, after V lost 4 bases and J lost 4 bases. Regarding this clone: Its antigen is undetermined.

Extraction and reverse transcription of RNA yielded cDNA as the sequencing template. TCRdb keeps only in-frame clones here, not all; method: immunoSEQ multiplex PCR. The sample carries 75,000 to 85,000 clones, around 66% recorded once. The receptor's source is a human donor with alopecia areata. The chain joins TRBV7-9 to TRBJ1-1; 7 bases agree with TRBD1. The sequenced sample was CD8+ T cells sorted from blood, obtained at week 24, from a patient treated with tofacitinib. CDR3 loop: CASSYYRGPLPTEAFF. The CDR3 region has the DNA TGTGCCAGCAGCTACTACAGGGGCCCTCTGCCCACTGAAGCTTTCTTT.